This T cell receptor beta chain was identified during a study of T cell responses to AZD1222 COVID-19 vaccine. Findings and limits, study-wide: Only after the peak T cell response were repertoires sampled. Distributed over spike, vaccine-associated CD4 TCRs predominated at 160-218 and 743-854. White British people made up most donors, females outnumbered males, and clonal diversity was possibly underestimated.

The data were produced by immunoSEQ multiplex PCR, yet TCRdb's version contains in-frame clones alone and is incomplete. Altogether some 120,000 clones are present, approximately 90% being singletons, with the ten largest covering approximately 1.5%. Deletions cut 4 bases from V and 3 bases from J, with 19 bases between. CDR1 MNHEY and CDR2 SVGEGT come from the germline V gene. The CDR3 extends over 16 amino acids. With respect to this clone: Its antigen is not identified.

The TCR comes from an adult in good health. Sequenced here: peripheral blood, sampled on day 0 of AZD1222 vaccination. The chain combines TRBV6-2 or TRBV6-3 with TRBJ2-7; D assignment may be TRBD1 or TRBD2 (5 bases each). The CDR3 sequence: CASSSAAGQRGYEQYF. The CDR3 bases are TGTGCCAGCAGTTCCGCCGCAGGGCAGAGGGGCTACGAGCAGTACTTC.